A selection of T cell receptor beta chains follows, all from one sample in a study of cytomegalovirus exposure and HLA in healthy donors. TCRdb's copy holds only in-frame clones and misses some; the assay was immunoSEQ multiplex PCR. The sample contains 55,000 to 70,000 clones, roughly 69% of which appear only once. The sequencing input was PBMCs. These receptors all stem from a woman between 45 and 60 years old in good health and CMV-seronegative. Each CDR3 is given with its conserved first and last residue. Each record gives: V gene, J gene, clone size, D gene, CDR3 protein, CDR3 DNA. A D gene is named only where the DNA matches it firmly. Expanded clones are given a class, and other clones once, few, many or no size at all.

V gene: TRBV9; J gene: TRBJ1-1; clone size: once; D gene: .; CDR3 protein: CASSVGIGDTEAFF; CDR3 DNA: TGTGCCAGCAGCGTAGGAATCGGGGACACTGAAGCTTTCTTT
V gene: TRBV5-1; J gene: TRBJ2-7; clone size: .; D gene: TRBD1; CDR3 protein: CASHAGTGFRNEQYF; CDR3 DNA: TGCGCCAGCCACGCCGGGACAGGGTTTAGAAACGAGCAGTACTTC
V gene: TRBV7-9; J gene: TRBJ2-3; clone size: .; D gene: .; CDR3 protein: CSSSLRGADTQYF; CDR3 DNA: TGTTCCAGCAGCCTTAGGGGCGCAGATACGCAGTATTTT
V gene: TRBV27; J gene: TRBJ1-2; clone size: .; D gene: .; CDR3 protein: CASSPVGLRGPYGYTF; CDR3 DNA: TGTGCCAGCAGCCCGGTCGGACTTCGAGGTCCCTATGGCTACACCTTC
V gene: TRBV6-5; J gene: TRBJ1-2; clone size: .; D gene: TRBD1; CDR3 protein: CASSKSGGATYGYTF; CDR3 DNA: TGTGCCAGCAGTAAATCAGGGGGCGCGACCTATGGCTACACCTTC
V gene: TRBV7-2; J gene: TRBJ2-3; clone size: .; D gene: .; CDR3 protein: CASSGRGPADTQYF; CDR3 DNA: TGTGCCAGCAGTGGAAGAGGGCCGGCAGATACGCAGTATTTT
V gene: TRBV13; J gene: TRBJ2-6; clone size: few; D gene: TRBD2; CDR3 protein: CASSSRTSGSTGANVLTF; CDR3 DNA: TGTGCCAGCAGCTCTAGGACTAGCGGGAGCACTGGGGCCAACGTCCTGACTTTC
V gene: TRBV2; J gene: TRBJ1-1; clone size: .; D gene: .; CDR3 protein: CASKYQMPTEAFF; CDR3 DNA: TGTGCCAGCAAATATCAGATGCCCACTGAAGCTTTCTTT
V gene: TRBV5-1; J gene: TRBJ2-1; clone size: .; D gene: .; CDR3 protein: CASSPNGQGYNEQFF; CDR3 DNA: TGCGCCAGCAGCCCCAACGGCCAGGGTTACAATGAGCAGTTCTTC
V gene: TRBV19; J gene: TRBJ1-1; clone size: few; D gene: .; CDR3 protein: CASSFAGNMNTEAFF; CDR3 DNA: TGTGCCAGTAGTTTTGCAGGGAACATGAACACTGAAGCTTTCTTT
V gene: TRBV5-1; J gene: TRBJ2-1; clone size: .; D gene: .; CDR3 protein: CASSLTQALNEQFF; CDR3 DNA: TGCGCCAGCAGCTTGACCCAGGCGCTCAATGAGCAGTTCTTC
V gene: TRBV7-2; J gene: TRBJ1-5; clone size: .; D gene: .; CDR3 protein: CASSLAQGGVNQPQHF; CDR3 DNA: TGTGCCAGCAGCTTAGCCCAGGGTGGGGTCAATCAGCCCCAGCATTTT
V gene: TRBV19; J gene: TRBJ1-4; clone size: .; D gene: .; CDR3 protein: CASSITRGDEKLFF; CDR3 DNA: TGTGCCAGTAGTATTACCAGGGGTGATGAAAAACTGTTTTTT
V gene: TRBV27; J gene: TRBJ1-2; clone size: .; D gene: TRBD1; CDR3 protein: CASSLSPAGTGVGYTF; CDR3 DNA: TGTGCCAGCAGTTTATCCCCCGCCGGGACAGGGGTTGGCTACACCTTC